The present TCR beta chain was sequenced within a study of shared clonotypes between healthy human individuals. Sorted-subset replicate PCR reactions contained roughly 200 ng DNA, corresponding to some 28,000 T cell genomes. Original processing methods: ImmunoSEQ supplied junction-only sequences lacking quality scores, so filtering was different. Data came from immunoSEQ multiplex PCR; TCRdb stores just in-frame clones and leaves some out. V, J and clone size are taken as reported in that table, and D and trimming were inferred from the DNA itself. Among a few million clones, roughly 92% were seen once, and the ten largest hold over 0.12%. Losses at the gene ends were 6 bases for V and 8 bases for J; bases not matched to a gene: 11. Looked up from germline, CDR1 is MDHEN and CDR2 is SYDVKM. The CDR3 consists of 14 residues.

The origin of this receptor is a man younger than 35 in good health. The chain employs TRBV28 and TRBJ1-2; the match to TRBD1 covers 8 bases. Sequences were obtained from naive CD4+ T cells sorted from blood. Described subset: CD45RA+ positively selected. This CDR3 reads CASRLSTGVSGYTF. In nucleotides, the CDR3 is TGTGCCAGCAGACTATCGACAGGGGTCAGCGGCTACACCTTC.